This is a list of T cell receptor beta chains from one sample in a study of CD8 T cells in Susac syndrome. TCRdb processed the immunoSEQ multiplex PCR reads anew with MiXCR; each CDR3 protein has one entry. The data contain about 200,000 distinct CDR3 sequences, over 90% of them singletons. Specimen: CD4+ T cells from PBMCs. Receptors originate from a human donor with multiple sclerosis. Each CDR3 is given with its conserved first and last residue. The order of the fields is clone size, D gene, V gene, J gene, CDR3 protein, CDR3 DNA. D genes are given only for firm matches. A row's size may be missing; if present it is once, few, many or a size class.

>-|-|TRBV7-2|TRBJ1-5
CASSGGGYSNQPQHF
TGTGCCAGCAGTGGGGGGGGTTATAGCAATCAGCCCCAGCATTTT
>-|-|TRBV18|TRBJ1-5
CASSPHHQPQHF
TGTGCCAGCTCACCACACCATCAGCCCCAGCATTTT
>once|-|TRBV28|TRBJ2-4
CASSLRGAGKNIQYF
TGTGCCAGCAGTTTAAGGGGGGCCGGGAAAAACATTCAGTACTTC
>-|-|TRBV25-1|TRBJ2-5
CASSDPNQETQYF
TGTGCCAGCAGTGACCCAAATCAAGAGACCCAGTACTTC
>-|-|TRBV29-1|TRBJ2-5
CSATVVAWGRETQYF
TGCAGCGCAACCGTGGTAGCGTGGGGGCGGGAGACCCAGTACTTC
>-|-|TRBV6-1|TRBJ2-7
CASTRAGIPYEQYF
TGTGCCAGCACCAGGGCGGGCATCCCCTACGAGCAGTACTTC
>-|-|TRBV7-9|TRBJ2-1
CASSSDGSYNEQFF
TGTGCCAGCAGCTCCGATGGCTCCTACAATGAGCAGTTCTTC
>-|-|TRBV30|TRBJ2-7
CAWSVYGSGYEQYF
TGTGCCTGGAGTGTGTATGGGAGCGGATACGAGCAGTACTTC
>-|-|TRBV12-3/TRBV12-4|TRBJ2-2
CASTRGRGTGELFF
TGTGCCAGCACCAGGGGGAGGGGCACCGGGGAGCTGTTTTTT
>-|-|TRBV7-9|TRBJ1-2
CASSRDSGYYGYTF
TGTGCCAGCAGCCGAGACAGTGGTTACTATGGCTACACCTTC
>-|-|TRBV24-1|TRBJ2-1
CATGGAGATYNEQFF
TGTGCCACCGGGGGGGCGGGAGCAACCTACAATGAGCAGTTCTTC
>-|-|TRBV15|TRBJ2-5
CATSRDRVQQETQYF
TGTGCCACCAGCAGAGATCGGGTCCAGCAAGAGACCCAGTACTTC
>-|TRBD2|TRBV20-1|TRBJ2-3
CSASGRSDTQYF
TGCAGTGCTAGCGGGAGGTCAGATACGCAGTATTTT
>-|-|TRBV6-5|TRBJ1-5
CASSFSRDRRQPQHF
TGTGCCAGCAGTTTTAGTCGTGACAGGAGGCAGCCCCAGCATTTT
>-|TRBD1|TRBV7-8|TRBJ2-2
CASFPGTVNTGELFF
TGTGCCAGCTTTCCGGGGACAGTGAACACCGGGGAGCTGTTTTTT
>-|TRBD1|TRBV19|TRBJ2-2
CASSGDRAEVGELFF
TGTGCCAGTAGTGGGGACAGGGCCGAGGTCGGGGAGCTGTTTTTT
>-|-|TRBV20-1|TRBJ1-2
CTVDRTIGYTF
TGCACCGTAGACAGGACTATTGGCTACACCTTC
>-|-|TRBV28|TRBJ2-2
CASSLGAFTGELFF
TGTGCCAGCAGTTTAGGGGCGTTCACCGGGGAGCTGTTTTTT
>-|TRBD2|TRBV29-1|TRBJ2-3
CRRGGAQYF
TGCAGGCGGGGAGGGGCGCAGTATTTT
>-|TRBD2|TRBV30|TRBJ2-5
CAWSLAVQETQYF
TGTGCCTGGTCGCTAGCGGTCCAAGAGACCCAGTACTTC
>-|-|TRBV2|TRBJ2-7
CASTYYYEQYF
TGTGCCAGCACCTACTACTACGAGCAGTACTTC
>-|-|TRBV7-2|TRBJ1-2
CASSWGGMGGYTF
TGTGCCAGCAGCTGGGGGGGCATGGGTGGCTACACCTTC
>-|TRBD2|TRBV20-1|TRBJ2-3
CSATRTSGGRDFSTDTQYF
TGCAGTGCTACACGGACTAGCGGGGGGCGAGATTTTAGCACAGATACGCAGTATTTT
>-|-|TRBV6-2/TRBV6-3|TRBJ1-1
CASSYSSAGWAFF
TGTGCCAGCAGTTACTCTTCCGCCGGATGGGCTTTCTTT
>-|-|TRBV20-1|TRBJ1-1
CSARDRGTEAFF
TGCAGTGCTAGAGATCGTGGCACTGAAGCTTTCTTT
>-|TRBD2|TRBV2|TRBJ2-7
CASTSGTYEQYF
TGTGCCAGCACTAGCGGGACCTACGAGCAGTACTTC
>-|-|TRBV6-4|TRBJ2-6
CASSPEMTAGANVLTF
TGTGCCAGCAGTCCTGAGATGACGGCAGGGGCCAACGTCCTGACTTTC
>once|-|TRBV9|TRBJ2-7
CASTPGEQYF
TGTGCCAGCACCCCCGGGGAGCAGTACTTC
>-|-|TRBV7-6|TRBJ2-1
CASSLTGRGSYNEQFF
TGTGCCAGCAGCCTAACGGGTCGGGGCTCCTACAATGAGCAGTTCTTC
>-|-|TRBV24-1|TRBJ2-1
CATSTRSSYNEQFF
TGTGCCACCAGTACGCGGAGCTCCTACAATGAGCAGTTCTTC
>-|-|TRBV29-1|TRBJ1-2
CSVRRGHGGYGYTF
TGCAGCGTTAGACGGGGACACGGGGGCTATGGCTACACCTTC
>-|-|TRBV5-1|TRBJ2-1
CASSSPGSNNEQFF
TGCGCCAGCAGCTCGCCGGGCTCTAACAATGAGCAGTTCTTC
>-|-|TRBV5-1|TRBJ1-2
CASSGGVRGYTF
TGCGCCAGCAGCGGAGGAGTCCGTGGCTACACCTTC
>-|TRBD2|TRBV29-1|TRBJ2-1
CSVLRREGSGEQFF
TGCAGCGTCCTCCGGCGGGAGGGCTCGGGTGAGCAGTTCTTC
>-|TRBD1|TRBV7-9|TRBJ1-2
CASSRRRDSEYGYTF
TGTGCCAGCAGCCGACGAAGGGACAGCGAGTATGGCTACACCTTC
>-|-|TRBV3-1|TRBJ1-5
CASSSTPYSNQPQHF
TGTGCCAGCAGCTCGACACCATATAGCAATCAGCCCCAGCATTTT
>-|TRBD1|TRBV4-1|TRBJ2-7
CASSQQGAYEQYF
TGCGCCAGCAGCCAACAGGGGGCCTACGAGCAGTACTTC
>-|-|TRBV5-1|TRBJ2-7
CASSLRAGHSYEQYF
TGCGCCAGCAGCCTGCGCGCAGGACACTCCTACGAGCAGTACTTC
>-|-|TRBV4-1|TRBJ2-1
CASSQPTTTPEQFF
TGCGCCAGCAGCCAGCCTACGACTACCCCTGAGCAGTTCTTC
>-|-|TRBV5-1|TRBJ2-7
CASSGGQGGDEQYF
TGCGCCAGCAGCGGCGGACAGGGAGGGGACGAGCAGTACTTC
>-|-|TRBV5-1|TRBJ2-2
CASSLGANPTGELFF
TGCGCCAGCAGCTTGGGCGCTAACCCCACCGGGGAGCTGTTTTTT
>-|TRBD1|TRBV30|TRBJ1-2
CAWSAEGQYGYTF
TGTGCCTGGAGTGCAGAGGGACAGTATGGCTACACCTTC
>-|-|TRBV20-1|TRBJ1-5
CSANGVVSNQPQHF
TGCAGTGCTAATGGTGTCGTCAGCAATCAGCCCCAGCATTTT
>few|-|TRBV3-1|TRBJ2-3
CASSQRGTDTQYF
TGTGCCAGCAGCCAACGGGGGACAGATACGCAGTATTTT
>once|TRBD2|TRBV20-1|TRBJ2-1
CSARGGRSIGEQFF
TGCAGTGCTAGGGGCGGGAGGAGTATTGGTGAGCAGTTCTTC
>-|-|TRBV19|TRBJ1-3
CASKEVRNSGNTIYF
TGTGCCAGTAAGGAGGTCCGAAACTCTGGAAACACCATATATTTT
>-|TRBD2|TRBV27|TRBJ2-3
CASSWRGLADTQYF
TGTGCCAGCAGTTGGAGGGGACTAGCGGATACGCAGTATTTT
>-|TRBD2|TRBV5-4|TRBJ2-7
CASSKTSGGYEQYF
TGTGCCAGCAGTAAGACTAGCGGAGGCTACGAGCAGTACTTC
>-|-|TRBV20-1|TRBJ1-5
CSARSRGPNQPQHF
TGCAGTGCTAGATCCCGGGGCCCGAATCAGCCCCAGCATTTT
>-|-|TRBV30|TRBJ1-2
CAWSREYGPGGYTF
TGTGCCTGGAGCAGGGAGTACGGTCCGGGGGGCTACACCTTC
>once|-|TRBV12-5|TRBJ2-5
CASGLVGRTRRETQYF
TGTGCTAGTGGTTTGGTTGGACGGACTCGCCGGGAGACCCAGTACTTC
>-|-|TRBV30|TRBJ1-2
CAWSVRPPGGYTF
TGTGCCTGGAGTGTTAGACCCCCCGGGGGCTACACCTTC
>-|TRBD2|TRBV6-5|TRBJ2-2
CASRRTSWTGELFF
TGTGCCAGCAGAAGGACTAGCTGGACCGGGGAGCTGTTTTTT
>-|-|TRBV25-1|TRBJ2-5
CASQRETQYF
TGTGCCAGTCAACGGGAGACCCAGTACTTC